Below are 18 T cell receptor beta chains sequenced from a single sample in a study of CD8 T cells in Susac syndrome. With random hexamers, about 0.5 to 1 ug RNA was reverse transcribed. TCRdb processed the immunoSEQ multiplex PCR reads anew with MiXCR; each CDR3 protein has one entry. This table holds 150,000 to 200,000 distinct CDR3 sequences, 93% found once. Material for sequencing was CD4+ T cells from PBMCs. All receptors derive from a human donor in good health.

This chain uses TRBV13 with TRBJ1-3; weak D call: TRBD1 (5 bases). Germline V gene sequence: CDR1 PRHDT, CDR2 FYEKMQ (reference sequence). The V and J ends lost 5 bases and 4 bases respectively, with 15 bases between them. The CDR3 covers 15 residues. The DNA for the CDR3 is TGTGCCAGCAGCACCTGGGGGGTCTCAGGAAACACCATATATTTT. Its protein is CASSTWGVSGNTIYF.

The rearrangement links TRBV7-2 to TRBJ2-4; D not resolved. The CDR3 covers 14 residues. Trimming shortened V by 1 base and J by 6 bases, and 10 bases separated the two germline ends. Germline assignment: CDR1 SGHTA and CDR2 FQGNSA. This chain's CDR3 is CASSLGGGINIQYF. For the CDR3, the DNA is TGTGCCAGCAGCTTAGGGGGTGGGATAAACATTCAGTACTTC. The entire variable domain, with the rest obtained from reference TRBV7-2 and TRBJ2-4, is as follows: GAGVSQSPSNKVTEKGKDVELRCDPISGHTALYWYRQSLGQGLEFLIYFQGNSAPDKSGLPSDRFSAERTGGSVSTLTIQRTQQEDSAVYLCASSLGGGINIQYFGAGTRLSVL.

The V and J genes are TRBV5-1 and TRBJ1-4; weak D call: TRBD1 (5 bases). The CDR3 runs to 13 residues. Trimming removed 4 bases from V and 4 bases from J, with 8 bases in between. Germline assignment: CDR1 SGHRS and CDR2 YFSETQ. The CDR3 DNA is TGCGCCAGCAGCCGACAGAATAATGAAAAACTGTTTTTT. It codes for CASSRQNNEKLFF. Based on the CDR3 plus reference TRBV5-1 and TRBJ1-4, the full variable domain is KAGVTQTPRYLIKTRGQQVTLSCSPISGHRSVSWYQQTPGQGLQFLFEYFSETQRNKGNFPGRFSGRQFSNSRSEMNVSTLELGDSALYLCASSRQNNEKLFFGSGTQLSVL.

The chain couples TRBV6-5 to TRBJ1-6, with 9 bases lining up with TRBD1. J gave up 4 bases and V 6 bases, and 1 base lay outside the gene matches. The CDR3 length is 14 residues. Germline V CDR1 and CDR2: MNHEY, SVGAGI. CDR3 DNA sequence: TGTGCCAGCAGGGACAGGGGATATAATTCACCCCTCCACTTT. The encoded protein is CASRDRGYNSPLHF.

The V call is TRBV28, the J call TRBJ2-6; 11 bases map to TRBD2. CDR1 and CDR2 from the germline V gene are MDHEN and SYDVKM. The CDR3 runs 16 residues. V trimming: 6 bases; J trimming: 3 bases; junction bases outside the gene matches: 4. The CDR3 spells CASRRGLADGANVLTF. As DNA, the CDR3 is TGTGCCAGCAGACGGGGACTAGCGGATGGGGCCAACGTCCTGACTTTC.

The chain couples TRBV29-1 to TRBJ2-7; D gene ambiguous. The CDR3 is made up of 13 amino acids. Germline lookup yields CDR1 SQVTM and CDR2 ANQGSEA. The ends were cut back, 4 bases at V and 3 bases at J, with 13 bases in the middle. The CDR3: CSVASRFDYEQYF. The CDR3 DNA reads TGCAGCGTTGCGTCCAGGTTCGACTACGAGCAGTACTTC.

The J gene is TRBJ2-7, the V gene TRBV20-1; TRBD2 might be the D (5 bases). V dropped 5 bases and J dropped 3 bases, with 8 bases sitting between them. CDR1 is DFQATT, CDR2 SNEGSKA, per germline (reference sequence). CDR3 length: 11 residues. The CDR3 region has the DNA TGCAGTGCTGGGAGAAACTACGAGCAGTACGTC. Its protein is CSAGRNYEQYV.

V and J are TRBV14 and TRBJ1-6; D unresolved. The CDR3 has 15 residues. Germline V CDR1 and CDR2: SGHDN, FVKESK. The germline V and J ends were trimmed by 1 base and 6 bases, with 10 bases remaining between them. CDR3 in amino acids: CASSQGTGPNSPLHF. The CDR3 DNA follows: TGTGCCAGCAGCCAAGGGACCGGTCCTAATTCACCCCTCCACTTT.

The V call is TRBV19, the J call TRBJ2-3; D gene ambiguous. CDR1 is LNHDA, CDR2 SQIVND, per germline (reference sequence). There are 14 residues in the CDR3. Trimming cost V 5 bases and J 1 base, with 10 bases left between them. CDR3 coding DNA: TGTGCCAGTAGTTCGCCTTCCGGCACAGATACGCAGTATTTT. Amino acid sequence: CASSSPSGTDTQYF.

The chain recombines TRBV2 with TRBJ1-2; D call uncertain. Germline CDR1 SNHLY, CDR2 FYNNEI. The V and J ends lost 5 bases and 8 bases respectively, with 6 bases between them. This CDR3 spans 10 amino acids. The CDR3 region is CASSTEGYTF. CDR3 DNA sequence: TGTGCCAGCAGTACGGAGGGCTACACCTTC.

The chain couples TRBV28 to TRBJ2-5, with D maybe TRBD2 (6 bases). The germline gives CDR1 MDHEN, CDR2 SYDVKM. This CDR3 has 13 residues. The germline V and J ends were trimmed by 6 bases and 5 bases, with 13 bases remaining between them. The CDR3 sequence is CASRKWGEETQYF. The CDR3 coding sequence is TGTGCCAGCAGGAAGTGGGGGGAGGAGACCCAGTACTTC.

The CDR3 sequence: CASSYTPVPTADTQYF. The CDR3 nucleotides read TGTGCCAGCAGCTATACCCCTGTACCAACTGCAGATACGCAGTATTTT. The chain carries TRBV7-9 and TRBJ2-3; D not resolved. V was trimmed by 4 bases and J by 4 bases, leaving 18 bases between them. The CDR3 totals 16 residues. CDR1 and CDR2 from the germline V gene are SEHNR and FQNEAQ (reference sequence).

The chain links TRBV7-2 to TRBJ2-7; the D call may be TRBD1 or TRBD2 (5 bases each). This CDR3 has 15 amino acids. Looked up from germline, CDR1 is SGHTA and CDR2 is FQGNSA. V lost 1 base and J 3 bases, leaving 13 bases between the germline ends. The CDR3 sequence is CASSLVAGRVYEQYV. As DNA, the CDR3 is TGTGCCAGCAGCTTAGTAGCAGGGAGAGTCTACGAGCAGTACGTC.

The chain carries TRBV6-6 and TRBJ1-4, with 12 positions matching TRBD1. Germline V gene data show CDR1 as MNHNY and CDR2 as SVGAGI (reference sequence). The CDR3 is made up of 15 amino acids. Germline trimming cut 5 bases from V and 4 bases from J; bases unmatched to any gene: 2. CDR3 sequence (DNA): TGTGCCAGCAGTGGGACAGGGGGCTATAATGAAAAACTGTTTTTT. Its protein product is CASSGTGGYNEKLFF.

The J gene is TRBJ2-3, the V gene TRBV6-5; 12 positions agree with TRBD2. After removal of 6 bases from V and 8 bases from J, the junction contained 9 bases not matched to a gene. This CDR3 is built from 15 residues. The germline V gene has CDR1 MNHEY and CDR2 SVGAGI. For the CDR3, the DNA is TGTGCCAGCAGGCCCCCGACTAGCGGGGGAGCTACGCAGTATTTT. Residues: CASRPPTSGGATQYF.

The chain carries TRBV18 and TRBJ1-3; D not certain. The germline V and J ends were trimmed by 3 bases and 2 bases, with 11 bases remaining between them. This CDR3 comprises 15 residues. CDR1 is KGHSH, CDR2 LQKENI, per germline. The CDR3 region has the DNA TGTGCCAGCTCACCCGAGATGGCCCCTGGAAACACCATATATTTT. It specifies CASSPEMAPGNTIYF. Full variable domain (remainder filled in from reference TRBV18 and TRBJ1-3): NAGVMQNPRHLVRRRGQEARLRCSPMKGHSHVYWYRQLPEEGLKFMVYLQKENIIDESGMPKERFSAEFPKEGPSILRIQQVVRGDSAAYFCASSPEMAPGNTIYFGEGSWLTVV.

The chain couples TRBV5-1 to TRBJ1-1; D is perhaps TRBD1 (6 bases). CDR1 SGHRS and CDR2 YFSETQ come from the germline V gene. The CDR3 is 15 amino acids. V lost 0 bases and J 0 bases, leaving 9 bases between the germline ends. This CDR3 reads CASSLAGVMNTEAFF. In DNA form, the CDR3 reads TGCGCCAGCAGCTTGGCAGGGGTTATGAACACTGAAGCTTTCTTT.

The chain recombines TRBV28 with TRBJ1-5, with a weak D call TRBD1 (5 bases). This CDR3 has 12 amino acids. Trimming took off 9 bases at V and 7 bases at J, with 13 bases between the two ends. Germline lookup yields CDR1 MDHEN and CDR2 SYDVKM. Here the CDR3 DNA reads TGTGCCAGTCAGGGACTCATCCAGCCCCAGCATTTT. This gives the protein CASQGLIQPQHF.